The entry below gives a single TCR beta chain sequence along with its context. In the sorted-subset replicate PCRs, approximately 200 ng DNA, some 30,000 T cell genomes, was used. Here immunoSEQ multiplex PCR was the method, and the copy in TCRdb shows in-frame clones only, minus some. The repertoire consists of hundreds of thousands of clones, with 90% to 96% occurring once and the leading ten covering 0.06%. The length of the CDR3 is 14 residues. The germline CDR1 and CDR2 sequences are SEHNR and FQNEAQ (reference sequence). Trimming took off 6 bases at V and 6 bases at J, with 15 bases between the two ends. The data derive from a study of shared clonotypes between healthy human individuals. Overall study context: Each donor had three CD4 naive, three CD4 memory, two CD8 naive and one CD8 memory plate.

The J gene is TRBJ2-1, the V gene TRBV7-9, with D perhaps TRBD2 (5 bases). Sequenced material: naive CD4+ T cells sorted from blood. Subset meaning: CD45RA+ positively selected. The TCR sequence derives from a woman under 40 in good health. The DNA for the CDR3 is TGTGCCAGCAGTCTAGGCGGGCTTCCCAATGAGCAGTTCTTC. Translating gives CASSLGGLPNEQFF.